These T cell receptor beta chains were read from a single sample in a study of molecular identifiers for immune sequencing clone quantification. TCRdb recomputed calls from the PCR reads with MiXCR, one row per CDR3 protein. Of about 640,000 distinct CDR3 sequences detected, approximately 20% appear once; the ten largest clones hold approximately 0.9%. The sequencing sample was made of naive CD8+ T cells from blood, with Jurkat cell RNA spiked in. Receptors originate from a human donor in good health. Some libraries in this study had Jurkat cell RNA spiked in. Both conserved end residues are part of each CDR3. Fields, in order: D gene, V gene, J gene, clone size, CDR3 DNA, CDR3 protein. D genes are given only for firm matches. Clone size is shown for a subset of rows, as once, few, many or a class of expanded clone.

D gene: TRBD1
V gene: TRBV6-4
J gene: TRBJ2-6
clone size: few
CDR3 DNA: TGTGCCAGCAGTGGCCCCGCCGGCGCAGGGGGCTCTGGGGCCAACGTCCTGACTTTC
CDR3 protein: CASSGPAGAGGSGANVLTF

D gene: NA
V gene: TRBV30
J gene: TRBJ2-2
clone size: NA
CDR3 DNA: TGTGCCTGGAGCGTGTCTCTGGGGGTCAGGAGCGGGGAGCTGTTTTTT
CDR3 protein: CAWSVSLGVRSGELFF

D gene: TRBD2
V gene: TRBV14
J gene: TRBJ2-7
clone size: many
CDR3 DNA: TGTGCCAGCAGCCAAGCTAGCGGGAGGGGGTACGAGCAGTACTTC
CDR3 protein: CASSQASGRGYEQYF

D gene: NA
V gene: TRBV6-2/TRBV6-3
J gene: TRBJ2-2
clone size: NA
CDR3 DNA: TGTGCCAGCAGTTACTCATACCCGGGACACCGGGGAGACTTTGTCCCCGGGGAGCTGTTTTTT
CDR3 protein: CASSYSYPGHRGDFVPGELFF

D gene: TRBD2
V gene: TRBV7-2
J gene: TRBJ2-7
clone size: few
CDR3 DNA: TGTGCCAGCAGCGCCGGGGGGAGCGAGCAGTACTTC
CDR3 protein: CASSAGGSEQYF

D gene: NA
V gene: TRBV7-9
J gene: TRBJ2-2
clone size: few
CDR3 DNA: TGTGCCAGCAGCTTCTCGGGCTGGGGCACCGGGGAGCTGTTTTTT
CDR3 protein: CASSFSGWGTGELFF

D gene: TRBD2
V gene: TRBV4-3
J gene: TRBJ2-7
clone size: many
CDR3 DNA: TGCGCCAGCAGCCAAGAGAACCCCGGGACTAGTTCTGACTACGAGCAGTACTTC
CDR3 protein: CASSQENPGTSSDYEQYF

D gene: NA
V gene: TRBV12-3/TRBV12-4
J gene: TRBJ1-3
clone size: many
CDR3 DNA: TGTGCCAGCAGTTTCGGCAGTGTCGGAAACACCATATATTTT
CDR3 protein: CASSFGSVGNTIYF

D gene: NA
V gene: TRBV11-2
J gene: TRBJ2-7
clone size: few
CDR3 DNA: TGTGCCAGCAGCGACCGGGGCTTAGACTACGAGCAGTACTTC
CDR3 protein: CASSDRGLDYEQYF

D gene: NA
V gene: TRBV20-1
J gene: TRBJ2-3
clone size: NA
CDR3 DNA: TGCAGTGCTCAGCCGGATATAGCGGGCACAGATACGCAGTATTTT
CDR3 protein: CSAQPDIAGTDTQYF

D gene: NA
V gene: TRBV7-2
J gene: TRBJ2-7
clone size: NA
CDR3 DNA: TGTGCCAGCAGCGACTTGGTACCAACCTACGAGCAGTACTTC
CDR3 protein: CASSDLVPTYEQYF

D gene: NA
V gene: TRBV5-6
J gene: TRBJ2-1
clone size: NA
CDR3 DNA: TGTGCCAGCAGCTCGAGGGGGGAGGGCCATGATGAGCAGTTCTTC
CDR3 protein: CASSSRGEGHDEQFF

D gene: TRBD1
V gene: TRBV19
J gene: TRBJ1-1
clone size: few
CDR3 DNA: TGTGCCAGTAGTAACCACGACAGGGTGAACACTGAAGCTTTCTTT
CDR3 protein: CASSNHDRVNTEAFF

D gene: NA
V gene: TRBV2
J gene: TRBJ2-3
clone size: NA
CDR3 DNA: TGTGCCAGCAGTCAGGGCCCACTCCTTGCAGATATGCAGTATTTT
CDR3 protein: CASSQGPLLADMQYF

D gene: TRBD2
V gene: TRBV7-9
J gene: TRBJ2-7
clone size: NA
CDR3 DNA: TGTGCCAGCAGCTTAGCGGCCCCCCTTACTAGCGGGGGCCACTACGAGCAGTACTTC
CDR3 protein: CASSLAAPLTSGGHYEQYF

D gene: NA
V gene: TRBV28
J gene: TRBJ2-1
clone size: many
CDR3 DNA: TGTGCCAGCAGTTTCTCCCGGGATGAGCAGTTCTTC
CDR3 protein: CASSFSRDEQFF

D gene: NA
V gene: TRBV9
J gene: TRBJ1-1
clone size: few
CDR3 DNA: TGTGCCAGCAGCCCCTGGACCCTAGGGGACACTGAAGCTTTCTTT
CDR3 protein: CASSPWTLGDTEAFF

D gene: TRBD1
V gene: TRBV5-5
J gene: TRBJ2-7
clone size: NA
CDR3 DNA: TGTGCCAGCAGCTTGTTCTCGACAGGGGTCTACGAGCAGTACTTC
CDR3 protein: CASSLFSTGVYEQYF

D gene: TRBD1
V gene: TRBV4-1
J gene: TRBJ1-1
clone size: few
CDR3 DNA: TGCGCCAGCAGCCATAAGACAGGGGCGAACACTGAAGCTTTCTTT
CDR3 protein: CASSHKTGANTEAFF

D gene: NA
V gene: TRBV10-3
J gene: TRBJ1-1
clone size: few
CDR3 DNA: TGTGCCATCAGTGAGCCGTGGAGGGGGAAGACTGAAGCTTTCTTT
CDR3 protein: CAISEPWRGKTEAFF

D gene: TRBD1
V gene: TRBV19
J gene: TRBJ2-1
clone size: few
CDR3 DNA: TGTGCCAGTAGTCCGTCCGTGGACAGGGTTATTGGAGAGCAGTTCTTC
CDR3 protein: CASSPSVDRVIGEQFF

D gene: TRBD1
V gene: TRBV7-9
J gene: TRBJ2-5
clone size: many
CDR3 DNA: TGTGCCAGCAGCTCCCGGGACAGGGGGCTCTTAGAGACCCAGTACTTC
CDR3 protein: CASSSRDRGLLETQYF

D gene: TRBD1
V gene: TRBV6-2/TRBV6-3
J gene: TRBJ2-2
clone size: NA
CDR3 DNA: TGTGCCAGCAGCCAGATGGACAGGGGGGTTAACACCGGGGAGCTGTTTTTT
CDR3 protein: CASSQMDRGVNTGELFF

D gene: TRBD1
V gene: TRBV7-9
J gene: TRBJ1-1
clone size: many
CDR3 DNA: TGTGCCAGCAGCCTAGCGGGCAGGGGGTTAAACACTGAAGCTTTCTTT
CDR3 protein: CASSLAGRGLNTEAFF

D gene: NA
V gene: TRBV19
J gene: TRBJ1-5
clone size: NA
CDR3 DNA: TGTGCCAGCCACGATAGCAATCAGCCCCAGCATTTT
CDR3 protein: CASHDSNQPQHF

D gene: TRBD2
V gene: TRBV4-1
J gene: TRBJ2-3
clone size: many
CDR3 DNA: TGCGCCAGCAGCCAAGCTAGCGGGGGGGCCCTTGATACGCAGTATTTT
CDR3 protein: CASSQASGGALDTQYF

D gene: NA
V gene: TRBV14
J gene: TRBJ1-2
clone size: many
CDR3 DNA: TGTGCCAGCAGCCCGTTTGAGTGGTATGGCTACACCTTC
CDR3 protein: CASSPFEWYGYTF

D gene: NA
V gene: TRBV7-9
J gene: TRBJ1-1
clone size: NA
CDR3 DNA: TGTGCCGGCAGCCCAGTCGGAGGATTGGTTTACACTGAAGCTTTCTTT
CDR3 protein: CAGSPVGGLVYTEAFF